This T cell receptor (beta chain) was identified during a study of blood T cell repertoires in COVID-19. Overall study context: The United States, Italy and Spain were the sources of the acute and convalescent COVID-19 samples.

Enrollment of patients from Seattle took place during active infection, with longitudinal follow-up. Method: immunoSEQ multiplex PCR; TCRdb's copy keeps in-frame clones and lacks some. Among 200,000 to 250,000 clones listed, 70% to 90% were seen once. Trimming pared 7 bases from V and 1 base from J, leaving 14 bases between. This CDR3 contains 14 residues. Germline V CDR1 and CDR2: SNHLY, FYNNEI. This TCR derives from a man in his fifties with COVID-19, enrolled during active disease. The chain uses TRBV2 and TRBJ2-7; TRBD1 is a possible D gene (5 bases). Sequencing was performed on peripheral blood. DNA for the CDR3: TGTGCCAGCAAAACTCGACAGATGTCCTACGAGCAGTACTTC. This translates into CASKTRQMSYEQYF.